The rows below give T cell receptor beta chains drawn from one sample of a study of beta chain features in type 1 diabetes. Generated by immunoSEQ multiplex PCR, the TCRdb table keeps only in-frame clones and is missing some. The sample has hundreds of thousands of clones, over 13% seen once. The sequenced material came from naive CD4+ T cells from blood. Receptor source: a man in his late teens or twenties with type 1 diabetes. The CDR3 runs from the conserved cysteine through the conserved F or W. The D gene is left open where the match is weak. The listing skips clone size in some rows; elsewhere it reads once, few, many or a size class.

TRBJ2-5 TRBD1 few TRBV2 TGTGCCAGCGATCCGCAGGGGGCAGGGGAGACCCAGTACTTC CASDPQGAGETQYF
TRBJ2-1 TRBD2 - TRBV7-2 TGTGCCAGCAGCACCCCGGGACTAGCGAGTGAGCAGTTCTTC CASSTPGLASEQFF
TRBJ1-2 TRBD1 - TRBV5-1 TGCGCCAGCAGCTTGGTGAACAGGGGGGAAGGCTACACCTTC CASSLVNRGEGYTF
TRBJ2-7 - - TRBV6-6 TGTGCCAGCAGTTTGACCTACGAGCAGTACTTC CASSLTYEQYF
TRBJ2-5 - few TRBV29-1 TGCAGCGTTGGTTACGGGGAGACCCAGTACTTC CSVGYGETQYF
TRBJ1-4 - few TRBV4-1 TGCGCCAGCAGCCAATTTCAGGCAACTAATGAAAAACTGTTTTTT CASSQFQATNEKLFF
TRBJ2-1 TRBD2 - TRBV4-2 TGTGCCAGCAGCCAAGATCTAAGAGGACTAGCGTTCTCGAGCTACAATGAGCAGTTCTTC CASSQDLRGLAFSSYNEQFF
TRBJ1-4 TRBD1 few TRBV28 TGTGCCAGCAGTTTATACAGGGGTCCTAATGAAAAACTGTTTTTT CASSLYRGPNEKLFF
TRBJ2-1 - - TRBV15 TGTGCCACCAGCGGAGGGGAGCTCCACAATGAGCAGTTCTTC CATSGGELHNEQFF
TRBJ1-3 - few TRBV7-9 TGTGCCAGCACCACGACAGGTCGAGGCGGAAACACCATATATTTT CASTTTGRGGNTIYF
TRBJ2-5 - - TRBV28 TGTGCCAGCGGCCTGTTCGGACCCCAGTACTTC CASGLFGPQYF
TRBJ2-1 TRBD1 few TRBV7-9 TGTGCCAGCAGCTTCCGGGACAGGGACAATGAGCAGTTCTTC CASSFRDRDNEQFF
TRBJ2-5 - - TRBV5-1 TGCGCCACACGCAATACCGGGGGCCAAGAGACCCAGTACTTC CATRNTGGQETQYF
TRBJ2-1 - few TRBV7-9 TGTGCCAGCAGCTCTACCGAAGCGCCGGTTGGAGAGCAGTTCTTC CASSSTEAPVGEQFF
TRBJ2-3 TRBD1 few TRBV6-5 TGTGCCAGCAGTCGCGACAGGGGCGGCACAGATACGCAGTATTTT CASSRDRGGTDTQYF
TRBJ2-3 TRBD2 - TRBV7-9 TGTGCAAGTCTACCGGGAGGAGTAACAGATACGCAGTATTTT CASLPGGVTDTQYF
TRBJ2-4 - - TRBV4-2 TGTGCCAGCAGCCCTCTCTCGGGGAGACTTAACATTCAGTACTTC CASSPLSGRLNIQYF
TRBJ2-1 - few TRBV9 TGTGCCAGCAGCCCCCGACTTGATGAGCAGTTCTTC CASSPRLDEQFF
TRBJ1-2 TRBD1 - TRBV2 TGTGCCAGCAGCCCGACAGGGGTTGGCGGCTACACCTTC CASSPTGVGGYTF
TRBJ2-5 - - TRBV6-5 TGTGCCAGCAGTTACTCGAGTGGGACACGAGAGACCCAGTACTTC CASSYSSGTRETQYF
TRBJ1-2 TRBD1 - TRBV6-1 TGTGCCAGCAGTGAGACAGGGGATGGCTACACCTTC CASSETGDGYTF
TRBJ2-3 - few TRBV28 TGTGCCAGCAGTTTAGGAGGGAACCCAGATACGCAGTATTTT CASSLGGNPDTQYF
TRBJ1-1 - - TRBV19 TGTGCCAGTAGTAGAGCACAGGGTCCTAACACTGAAGCTTTCTTT CASSRAQGPNTEAFF
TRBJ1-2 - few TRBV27 TGTGCCAGCAAACTCCAGGGCGGGACGGCCGGCTACACCTTC CASKLQGGTAGYTF
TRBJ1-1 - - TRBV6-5 TGTGCCAGCAGTTACACATCACAGGGACCTGAAGCTTTCTTT CASSYTSQGPEAFF
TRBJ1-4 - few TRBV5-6 TGTGCCAGCAGCTTGGGTGCGGAAGAAAAACTGTTTTTT CASSLGAEEKLFF
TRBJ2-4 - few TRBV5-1 TGCGCCAGCAGCTTGCGGGGCACCTTCGGTGTCGGTAAGCTTCGGGTTCTTCAGTACTTC CASSLRGTFGVGKLRVLQYF
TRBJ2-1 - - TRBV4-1 TGCGCCAGCAGCCAAGTAAAAGGCAGAAACTACAATGAGCAGTTCTTC CASSQVKGRNYNEQFF
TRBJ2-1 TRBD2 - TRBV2 TGTGCCAGCAGGCTAGCGGACAATGAGCAGTTCTTC CASRLADNEQFF
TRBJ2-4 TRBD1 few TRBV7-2 TGTGCCAGCAGCTTAGCCCACATTGCAGGGGGCCTCCTAGCCAAAAACATTCAGTACTTC CASSLAHIAGGLLAKNIQYF
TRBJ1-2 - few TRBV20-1 TGCAGTGCCACCCCGAACTATGGCTACACCTTC CSATPNYGYTF
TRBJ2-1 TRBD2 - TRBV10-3 TGTGCCATCACCCCGGGACTAGCGGGAGTAAATGAGCAGTTCTTC CAITPGLAGVNEQFF